One T cell receptor (beta chain) is described in this entry. The antigen is not known. This specimen comes from a study of early T cells in non-severe SARS-CoV-2 infection. Overall study context: The authors sequenced bulk RNA from unsorted whole blood, leaving chains unpaired. Whole-study results and caveats: The matching step, a VDJdb search, favored anti-spike CD8 responses and missed private and CD4 specificities.

The TCR library protocol was used to attach unique molecular identifiers. These identifiers were attached to individual cDNA molecules. One entry per CDR3 protein, called by TCRdb with MiXCR from the 5' RACE reads. The sample includes fewer than 120,000 distinct CDR3 sequences, over 9.5% of them seen just once. Unmatched junction bases numbered 8, after V lost 5 bases and J lost 5 bases. Germline V gene sequence: CDR1 SGHAT, CDR2 FQNNGV. The CDR3 consists of 16 residues. The source of this sequence is an adult who was a healthcare worker with PCR-confirmed SARS-CoV-2 infection or an uninfected control (not recorded which). The source material was whole blood, sampled at baseline. The chain recombines TRBV11-2 with TRBJ2-1; 11 bases fit TRBD2. The CDR3 region has the DNA TGTGCCAGCAGCATAGTAGCGGGGGGGCCCCACAATGAGCAGTTCTTC. Amino acids: CASSIVAGGPHNEQFF.